A single T cell receptor (beta chain) is shown here with its context. The repertoire was sequenced with immunoSEQ multiplex PCR; TCRdb's copy has only in-frame clones and lacks some. The table includes about 100,000 clones, approximately 94% detected once. V was pared by 4 bases and J by 6 bases, with 7 bases of the junction left unmatched. The CDR3 length is 16 residues. Germline V gene sequence: CDR1 MNHNY, CDR2 SVGAGI (reference sequence). The sample originates from a study of T cell changes during pregnancy in multiple sclerosis. The receptor was derived from a female donor with multiple sclerosis, enrolled in a pregnancy study. The specimen was peripheral blood, collected before pregnancy. This rearrangement joins TRBV6-6 to TRBJ2-3, with TRBD2 identical over 13 bases. The CDR3 DNA reads TGTGCCAGCAGTTCGGGACTAGCGGGATCACAGGATACGCAGTATTTT. This gives the protein CASSSGLAGSQDTQYF.